This T cell receptor (beta chain) originates from a study of cytomegalovirus exposure and HLA in healthy donors. Study-level results: It was confirmed in vitro that a few of the CMV-associated chains were specific for CMV antigens. The listing of 160 or so TCR beta chains classed them as cytomegalovirus-associated. Reportedly, cytomegalovirus status was diagnosed with high sensitivity and specificity.

With respect to this clone: The antigen is undetermined.

This CDR3 has 15 residues. V shed 6 bases, J shed 6 bases, and the junction held 9 bases outside the gene matches. The V gene's germline CDR1 is SGHDN and CDR2 FVKESK. With 60 Vbeta and 13 Jbeta primers, the PCR was carried out. The protocol was immunoSEQ multiplex PCR, while the TCRdb copy is restricted to in-frame clones and leaves out a portion. The sample contains roughly 150,000 clones, 80% to 90% of which appear only once. The genes are TRBV14 and TRBJ2-4; 9 bases align to TRBD1. The TCR was taken from a boy aged 2 to 9 in good health and CMV-seronegative. Input material: PBMCs. The CDR3 DNA reads TGTGCCAGCAGACAGACCGGGACAGGGCTAAACATTCAGTACTTC. Translating it yields CASRQTGTGLNIQYF.